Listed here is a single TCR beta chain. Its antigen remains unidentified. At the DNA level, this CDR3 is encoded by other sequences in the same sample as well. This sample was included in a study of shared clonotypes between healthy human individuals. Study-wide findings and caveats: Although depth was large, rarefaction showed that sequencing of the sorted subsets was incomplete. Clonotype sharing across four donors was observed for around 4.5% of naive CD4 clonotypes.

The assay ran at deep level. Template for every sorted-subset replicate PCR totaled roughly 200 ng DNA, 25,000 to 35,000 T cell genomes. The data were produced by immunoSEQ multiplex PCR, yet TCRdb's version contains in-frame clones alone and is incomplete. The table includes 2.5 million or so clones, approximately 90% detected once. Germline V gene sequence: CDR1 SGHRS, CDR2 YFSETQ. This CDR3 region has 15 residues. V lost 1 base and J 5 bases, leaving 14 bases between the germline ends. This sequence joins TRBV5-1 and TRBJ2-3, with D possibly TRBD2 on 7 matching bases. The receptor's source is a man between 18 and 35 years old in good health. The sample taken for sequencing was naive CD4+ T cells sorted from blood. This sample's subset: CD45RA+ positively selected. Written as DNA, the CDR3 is TGCGCCAGCAGCTTGCCCGGGGGGCCGGGAGATACGCAGTATTTT. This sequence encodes CASSLPGGPGDTQYF.